Listed below are T cell receptor beta chains from one sample, sequenced in a study of cytomegalovirus exposure and HLA in healthy donors. Clones were read by immunoSEQ multiplex PCR, and TCRdb kept only the in-frame ones, dropping some. Among about 110,000 clones listed, around 73% were seen once. Input material: PBMCs. The receptors derive from a man aged 40-49 years in good health and CMV-seronegative. Both conserved end residues are part of each CDR3. Fields, in order: V gene, D gene, clone size, J gene, CDR3 protein, CDR3 DNA. A D gene is named only where the DNA matches it firmly. Clone size, where shown, is once, few, many, or a class for clones that have expanded.

V gene: TRBV4-2
D gene: NA
clone size: few
J gene: TRBJ1-2
CDR3 protein: CASSQELKGWYGYTF
CDR3 DNA: TGTGCCAGCAGCCAAGAGTTGAAGGGGTGGTATGGCTACACCTTC

V gene: TRBV7-2
D gene: TRBD1
clone size: NA
J gene: TRBJ2-3
CDR3 protein: CASTIQGADTQYF
CDR3 DNA: TGTGCCAGCACTATCCAGGGGGCAGATACGCAGTATTTT

V gene: TRBV7-2
D gene: TRBD2
clone size: few
J gene: TRBJ2-1
CDR3 protein: CASSSGLAGGNEQFF
CDR3 DNA: TGTGCCAGCAGTTCCGGACTAGCGGGAGGCAATGAGCAGTTCTTC

V gene: TRBV10-2
D gene: TRBD2
clone size: few
J gene: TRBJ2-5
CDR3 protein: CASSANLAGGGGTQYF
CDR3 DNA: TGCGCCAGCAGTGCGAACCTAGCGGGGGGAGGGGGGACCCAGTACTTC

V gene: TRBV6-1
D gene: TRBD1
clone size: NA
J gene: TRBJ1-5
CDR3 protein: CASSEKFGTGSNQPQHF
CDR3 DNA: TGTGCCAGCAGTGAAAAATTCGGGACAGGGAGCAATCAGCCCCAGCATTTT

V gene: TRBV2
D gene: NA
clone size: NA
J gene: TRBJ2-7
CDR3 protein: CASGEGDLSYEQYF
CDR3 DNA: TGTGCCAGCGGCGAGGGGGACCTATCCTACGAGCAGTACTTC

V gene: TRBV6-6
D gene: TRBD2
clone size: NA
J gene: TRBJ2-3
CDR3 protein: CASSDSGIGTDTQYF
CDR3 DNA: TGTGCCAGCAGTGATAGCGGGATTGGCACAGATACGCAGTATTTT

V gene: TRBV7-9
D gene: NA
clone size: NA
J gene: TRBJ1-1
CDR3 protein: CASSLSHMNTEAFF
CDR3 DNA: TGTGCCAGCAGCTTAAGTCACATGAACACTGAAGCTTTCTTT

V gene: TRBV9
D gene: NA
clone size: NA
J gene: TRBJ2-1
CDR3 protein: CASSADGRGNNEQFF
CDR3 DNA: TGTGCCAGCAGTGCCGACGGAAGGGGGAACAATGAGCAGTTCTTC

V gene: TRBV7-2
D gene: NA
clone size: NA
J gene: TRBJ2-5
CDR3 protein: CASSLSHQETQYF
CDR3 DNA: TGTGCCAGCAGCTTGTCTCACCAAGAGACCCAGTACTTC

V gene: TRBV11-1
D gene: TRBD2
clone size: NA
J gene: TRBJ2-3
CDR3 protein: CASSRLAGGTDTQYF
CDR3 DNA: TGTGCCAGCAGTCGACTAGCGGGGGGCACAGATACGCAGTATTTT

V gene: TRBV19
D gene: NA
clone size: NA
J gene: TRBJ1-5
CDR3 protein: CASSRQGTNSNQPQHF
CDR3 DNA: TGTGCCAGTAGTCGGCAGGGGACGAATAGCAATCAGCCCCAGCATTTT

V gene: TRBV7-2
D gene: NA
clone size: NA
J gene: TRBJ2-3
CDR3 protein: CASSWNGGSSSTDTQYF
CDR3 DNA: TGTGCCAGCAGCTGGAACGGGGGATCTTCTAGCACAGATACGCAGTATTTT

V gene: TRBV5-1
D gene: NA
clone size: NA
J gene: TRBJ2-1
CDR3 protein: CASSLGTGNDQFF
CDR3 DNA: TGCGCCAGCAGCTTGGGTACGGGTAATGACCAGTTCTTC

V gene: TRBV6-5
D gene: TRBD2
clone size: NA
J gene: TRBJ2-1
CDR3 protein: CASSYATSGNNEQFF
CDR3 DNA: TGTGCCAGCAGTTACGCTACTAGCGGTAACAATGAGCAGTTCTTC

V gene: TRBV9
D gene: NA
clone size: NA
J gene: TRBJ2-7
CDR3 protein: CASSPEGGAYEQYF
CDR3 DNA: TGTGCCAGCAGCCCGGAGGGGGGGGCCTACGAGCAGTACTTC

V gene: TRBV11-3
D gene: TRBD1
clone size: NA
J gene: TRBJ2-5
CDR3 protein: CATTDRGALTQYF
CDR3 DNA: TGTGCCACCACGGACAGGGGGGCTTTGACCCAGTACTTC

V gene: TRBV27
D gene: NA
clone size: few
J gene: TRBJ2-7
CDR3 protein: CASSLGDSYEQYF
CDR3 DNA: TGTGCCAGCAGTTTGGGAGACTCCTACGAGCAGTACTTC

V gene: TRBV7-9
D gene: TRBD2
clone size: few
J gene: TRBJ2-6
CDR3 protein: CASSRGEGGANVLTF
CDR3 DNA: TGTGCCAGCAGCCGGGGGGAAGGCGGGGCCAACGTCCTGACTTTC

V gene: TRBV6-6
D gene: NA
clone size: NA
J gene: TRBJ2-3
CDR3 protein: CASSYSIQGGDTQYF
CDR3 DNA: TGTGCCAGCAGTTACTCGATACAGGGTGGCGATACGCAGTATTTT

V gene: TRBV19
D gene: TRBD1
clone size: NA
J gene: TRBJ1-2
CDR3 protein: CASSMPDRELYGYTF
CDR3 DNA: TGTGCCAGTAGTATGCCGGACAGGGAACTCTATGGCTACACCTTC

V gene: TRBV4-3
D gene: NA
clone size: NA
J gene: TRBJ2-2
CDR3 protein: CASSQKIDVSRELFF
CDR3 DNA: TGCGCCAGCAGCCAGAAGATTGATGTTAGTAGGGAGCTGTTTTTT

V gene: TRBV7-2
D gene: TRBD2
clone size: NA
J gene: TRBJ2-1
CDR3 protein: CASSLRLAGGGNEQFF
CDR3 DNA: TGTGCCAGCAGCTTGAGACTAGCGGGGGGAGGGAATGAGCAGTTCTTC

V gene: TRBV19
D gene: NA
clone size: NA
J gene: TRBJ2-1
CDR3 protein: CASSIRLSGPNEQFF
CDR3 DNA: TGTGCCAGTAGTATAAGGTTAAGCGGTCCGAATGAGCAGTTCTTC

V gene: TRBV27
D gene: TRBD1
clone size: NA
J gene: TRBJ2-7
CDR3 protein: CASSPIPRTGSSYEQYF
CDR3 DNA: TGTGCCAGCAGTCCTATCCCCCGGACAGGGTCATCCTACGAGCAGTACTTC

V gene: TRBV15
D gene: TRBD1
clone size: NA
J gene: TRBJ1-4
CDR3 protein: CATSRTGQSLSEKLFF
CDR3 DNA: TGTGCCACCAGCAGAACGGGACAGAGCCTTAGTGAAAAACTGTTTTTT

V gene: TRBV27
D gene: TRBD1
clone size: few
J gene: TRBJ2-7
CDR3 protein: CASSLSTGSHEQYF
CDR3 DNA: TGTGCCAGCAGTTTATCGACAGGGTCCCACGAGCAGTACTTC

V gene: TRBV14
D gene: NA
clone size: few
J gene: TRBJ2-7
CDR3 protein: CASSHLWGGSDYEQYF
CDR3 DNA: TGTGCCAGCAGCCACCTTTGGGGGGGCAGTGACTACGAGCAGTACTTC

V gene: TRBV9
D gene: NA
clone size: NA
J gene: TRBJ2-7
CDR3 protein: CASSVGSASSYEQYF
CDR3 DNA: TGTGCCAGCAGCGTGGGTAGCGCAAGCTCCTACGAGCAGTACTTC

V gene: TRBV6-1
D gene: NA
clone size: NA
J gene: TRBJ1-1
CDR3 protein: CASMDSPMNTEAFF
CDR3 DNA: TGTGCCAGCATGGACAGCCCCATGAACACTGAAGCTTTCTTT

V gene: TRBV9
D gene: TRBD1
clone size: NA
J gene: TRBJ2-2
CDR3 protein: CASSVRPGQGYTGELFF
CDR3 DNA: TGTGCCAGCAGCGTACGGCCGGGACAGGGGTACACCGGGGAGCTGTTTTTT

V gene: TRBV20-1
D gene: NA
clone size: NA
J gene: TRBJ2-4
CDR3 protein: CSARVQNIQYF
CDR3 DNA: TGCAGTGCTAGAGTACAGAACATTCAGTACTTC

V gene: TRBV11-1
D gene: TRBD1
clone size: NA
J gene: TRBJ1-1
CDR3 protein: CASSPGQGFGAFF
CDR3 DNA: TGTGCCAGCAGCCCGGGACAGGGGTTTGGCGCTTTCTTT

V gene: TRBV2
D gene: NA
clone size: NA
J gene: TRBJ2-7
CDR3 protein: CASSVVRGAAYEQYF
CDR3 DNA: TGTGCCAGCAGTGTCGTCAGGGGGGCCGCCTACGAGCAGTACTTC

V gene: TRBV7-9
D gene: TRBD1
clone size: NA
J gene: TRBJ2-5
CDR3 protein: CASSPGGQGGKQYF
CDR3 DNA: TGTGCCAGCAGTCCAGGGGGACAGGGAGGGAAGCAGTACTTC

V gene: TRBV7-2
D gene: NA
clone size: NA
J gene: TRBJ1-5
CDR3 protein: CASTTGHSNQPQHF
CDR3 DNA: TGTGCCAGCACAACAGGGCATAGCAATCAGCCCCAGCATTTT

V gene: TRBV6-1
D gene: TRBD1
clone size: NA
J gene: TRBJ1-2
CDR3 protein: CASSIQTGDYGYTF
CDR3 DNA: TGTGCCAGCAGCATCCAAACAGGGGACTATGGCTACACCTTC

V gene: TRBV19
D gene: NA
clone size: NA
J gene: TRBJ2-5
CDR3 protein: CASSAGKGLETQYF
CDR3 DNA: TGTGCCAGTAGTGCCGGGAAAGGCTTGGAGACCCAGTACTTC

V gene: TRBV7-9
D gene: TRBD1
clone size: NA
J gene: TRBJ1-2
CDR3 protein: CASSFTPTGDGYTF
CDR3 DNA: TGTGCCAGCAGCTTTACCCCGACAGGGGATGGCTACACCTTC

V gene: TRBV5-6
D gene: NA
clone size: NA
J gene: TRBJ1-1
CDR3 protein: CASSLVAGSTEAFF
CDR3 DNA: TGTGCCAGCAGCTTGGTGGCGGGGAGTACTGAAGCTTTCTTT

V gene: TRBV4-3
D gene: NA
clone size: NA
J gene: TRBJ2-5
CDR3 protein: CASSQGVGGRQETQYF
CDR3 DNA: TGCGCCAGCAGCCAAGGGGTCGGGGGGCGTCAAGAGACCCAGTACTTC

V gene: TRBV6-5
D gene: TRBD1
clone size: NA
J gene: TRBJ2-1
CDR3 protein: CASSYLDRRYNEQFF
CDR3 DNA: TGTGCCAGCAGTTACTTGGACAGGAGGTACAATGAGCAGTTCTTC

V gene: TRBV4-3
D gene: TRBD2
clone size: NA
J gene: TRBJ2-1
CDR3 protein: CASSQDGGGEQFF
CDR3 DNA: TGCGCCAGCAGCCAAGATGGGGGGGGAGAGCAGTTCTTC

V gene: TRBV4-3
D gene: NA
clone size: NA
J gene: TRBJ2-5
CDR3 protein: CASSQGYSRLETQYF
CDR3 DNA: TGCGCCAGCAGCCAAGGTTACAGCCGGTTGGAGACCCAGTACTTC

V gene: TRBV7-9
D gene: NA
clone size: NA
J gene: TRBJ1-1
CDR3 protein: CASSPVVRGSGTEAFF
CDR3 DNA: TGTGCCAGCAGCCCCGTTGTGAGGGGGTCGGGCACTGAAGCTTTCTTT

V gene: TRBV7-2
D gene: TRBD1
clone size: NA
J gene: TRBJ2-1
CDR3 protein: CASSGGQGRSLFF
CDR3 DNA: TGTGCCAGCAGCGGAGGACAGGGAAGGTCTTTGTTCTTC

V gene: TRBV6-1
D gene: NA
clone size: once
J gene: TRBJ1-1
CDR3 protein: CASSENKNTEAFF
CDR3 DNA: TGTGCCAGCAGCGAAAACAAGAACACTGAAGCTTTCTTT

V gene: TRBV6-1
D gene: TRBD2
clone size: NA
J gene: TRBJ2-7
CDR3 protein: CASSDSGLAGPF
CDR3 DNA: TGTGCCAGCAGTGATTCCGGACTAGCGGGCCCCTTC

V gene: TRBV15
D gene: TRBD1
clone size: NA
J gene: TRBJ2-5
CDR3 protein: CATSIRQGRETQYF
CDR3 DNA: TGTGCCACCAGCATTAGACAGGGCAGGGAGACCCAGTACTTC

V gene: TRBV29-1
D gene: NA
clone size: NA
J gene: TRBJ2-2
CDR3 protein: CSVLNSGTGELFF
CDR3 DNA: TGCAGCGTTTTGAACTCCGGCACCGGGGAGCTGTTTTTT